This entry describes one T cell receptor beta chain. The CDR3 length is 15 residues. In germline, CDR1 is SNHLY, CDR2 FYNNEI. V was clipped by 11 bases and J by 7 bases; unmatched bases: 16. One entry per CDR3 protein, called by TCRdb with MiXCR from the 5' RACE reads. The sample lists 50,000 to 65,000 distinct CDR3 sequences, 25% to 30% occurring once. Sequenced sample: tumor-infiltrating memory CD4+ T cells sorted from the breast tumor. Regarding subset: memory CD4+ T cells, CD4+CD45RO+CD25-. This chain joins TRBV2 and TRBJ2-1; 8 bases are a match to TRBD2. The TCR comes from a female donor with breast cancer. CDR3 region: CAGATGSGSRNEQFF. CDR3 in DNA: TGTGCCGGCGCCACCGGGAGCGGGAGTCGAAATGAGCAGTTCTTC.